The rows below give T cell receptor beta chains drawn from one sample of a study of T cell repertoires in aging, cancer and after chemotherapy. From the multiplex PCR reads, TCRdb called clonotypes with MiXCR, one entry per CDR3 protein. The table lists about 7,400 distinct CDR3 sequences, 40% of them singletons. The specimen was blood. The receptors derive from a human donor in good health. CDR3s include the opening cysteine and the closing phenylalanine or tryptophan. Each record gives: J gene, V gene, clone size, D gene, CDR3 protein, CDR3 DNA. The D gene is left open where the match is weak. Not all rows give a size; the values are once, few, many and, for expanded clones, a class.

j_gene: TRBJ2-3; v_gene: TRBV7-2; abundance: NA; d_gene: NA; CDR3aa: CASVSGTTDTQYF; CDR3nt: TGTGCCAGCGTAAGCGGCACCACAGATACGCAGTATTTT
j_gene: TRBJ2-7; v_gene: TRBV5-6; abundance: once; d_gene: NA; CDR3aa: CASSLGRSSYEQYF; CDR3nt: TGTGCCAGCAGCTTAGGCAGGAGCTCCTACGAGCAGTACTTC
j_gene: TRBJ2-6; v_gene: TRBV20-1; abundance: once; d_gene: TRBD1; CDR3aa: CSAAASGQGPSGANVLTF; CDR3nt: TGCAGTGCGGCAGCTTCGGGACAGGGGCCTTCTGGGGCCAACGTCCTGACTTTC
j_gene: TRBJ2-6; v_gene: TRBV6-1; abundance: NA; d_gene: NA; CDR3aa: CASSLNALSGANVLTF; CDR3nt: TGTGCCAGCAGCTTAAACGCACTCTCTGGGGCCAACGTCCTGACTTTC
j_gene: TRBJ2-7; v_gene: TRBV20-1; abundance: few; d_gene: NA; CDR3aa: CSAQRLTGTYEQYF; CDR3nt: TGCAGTGCTCAGCGCCTGACGGGAACCTACGAGCAGTACTTC
j_gene: TRBJ2-7; v_gene: TRBV6-1; abundance: NA; d_gene: NA; CDR3aa: CASSKYVGPSYEQYF; CDR3nt: TGTGCCAGCAGTAAATATGTGGGACCCAGCTACGAGCAGTACTTC
j_gene: TRBJ2-5; v_gene: TRBV5-1; abundance: NA; d_gene: NA; CDR3aa: CASRIGQETQYF; CDR3nt: TGCGCCAGCAGGATCGGCCAAGAGACCCAGTACTTC
j_gene: TRBJ2-7; v_gene: TRBV7-9; abundance: NA; d_gene: NA; CDR3aa: CASSFDNYEQYF; CDR3nt: TGTGCCAGCAGCTTCGACAACTACGAGCAGTACTTC
j_gene: TRBJ2-7; v_gene: TRBV6-4; abundance: NA; d_gene: NA; CDR3aa: CASSDSPDSYEQYF; CDR3nt: TGTGCCAGCAGTGACTCGCCGGACAGCTACGAGCAGTACTTC
j_gene: TRBJ1-6; v_gene: TRBV12-3/TRBV12-4; abundance: once; d_gene: NA; CDR3aa: CASSSGQSAPLHF; CDR3nt: TGTGCCAGCAGCTCCGGACAATCGGCACCCCTCCACTTT
j_gene: TRBJ2-1; v_gene: TRBV20-1; abundance: NA; d_gene: TRBD2; CDR3aa: CSASRPGGNEQFF; CDR3nt: TGCAGTGCTAGTAGACCCGGGGGGAATGAGCAGTTCTTC
j_gene: TRBJ2-2; v_gene: TRBV7-6; abundance: NA; d_gene: NA; CDR3aa: CASSLNRAGELFF; CDR3nt: TGTGCCAGCAGCTTAAACAGAGCCGGGGAGCTGTTTTTT
j_gene: TRBJ2-7; v_gene: TRBV6-1; abundance: NA; d_gene: TRBD1; CDR3aa: CASSHTGDAYEQYF; CDR3nt: TGTGCCAGCAGCCATACAGGGGACGCCTACGAGCAGTACTTC